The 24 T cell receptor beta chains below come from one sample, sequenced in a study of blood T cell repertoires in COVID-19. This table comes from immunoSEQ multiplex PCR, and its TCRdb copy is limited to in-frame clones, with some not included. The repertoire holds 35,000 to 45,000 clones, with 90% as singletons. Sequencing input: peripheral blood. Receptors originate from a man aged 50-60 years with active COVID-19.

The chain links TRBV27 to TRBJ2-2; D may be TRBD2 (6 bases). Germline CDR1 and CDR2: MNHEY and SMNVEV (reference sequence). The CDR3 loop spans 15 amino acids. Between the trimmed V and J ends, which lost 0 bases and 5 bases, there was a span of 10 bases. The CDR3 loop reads CASSLSIRGTGELFF. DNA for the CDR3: TGTGCCAGCAGTTTATCGATACGGGGGACCGGGGAGCTGTTTTTT.

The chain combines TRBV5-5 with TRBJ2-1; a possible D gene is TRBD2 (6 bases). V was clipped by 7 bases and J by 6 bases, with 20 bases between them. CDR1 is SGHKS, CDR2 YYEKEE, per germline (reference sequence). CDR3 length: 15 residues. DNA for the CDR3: TGTGCCAGCTTTTTGGCGGGACTCTCGATCAATGAGCAGTTCTTC. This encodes CASFLAGLSINEQFF.

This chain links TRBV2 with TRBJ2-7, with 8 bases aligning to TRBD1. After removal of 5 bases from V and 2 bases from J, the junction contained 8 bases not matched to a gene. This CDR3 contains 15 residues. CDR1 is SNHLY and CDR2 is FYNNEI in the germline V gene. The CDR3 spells CASSLRTGYTYEQYF. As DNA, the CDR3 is TGTGCCAGCAGTTTGCGGACAGGGTATACCTACGAGCAGTACTTC. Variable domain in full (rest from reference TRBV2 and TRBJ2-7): EPEVTQTPSHQVTQMGQEVILRCVPISNHLYFYWYRQILGQKVEFLVSFYNNEISEKSEIFDDQFSVERPDGSNFTLKIRSTKLEDSAMYFCASSLRTGYTYEQYFGPGTRLTVT.

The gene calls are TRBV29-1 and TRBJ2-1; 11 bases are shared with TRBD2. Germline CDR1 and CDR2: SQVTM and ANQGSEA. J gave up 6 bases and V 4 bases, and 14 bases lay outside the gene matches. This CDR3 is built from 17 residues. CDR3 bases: TGCAGCGTTGGACTCGTCGTACTAGCGGGAGTCGCCAATGAGCAGTTCTTC. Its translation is CSVGLVVLAGVANEQFF.

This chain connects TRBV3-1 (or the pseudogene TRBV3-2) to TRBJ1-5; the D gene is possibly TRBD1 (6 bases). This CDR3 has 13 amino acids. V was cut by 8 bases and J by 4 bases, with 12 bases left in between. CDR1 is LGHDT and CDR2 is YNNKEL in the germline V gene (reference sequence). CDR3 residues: CASSTGTNQPQHF. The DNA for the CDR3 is TGTGCCAGCTCTACTGGGACAAATCAGCCCCAGCATTTT.

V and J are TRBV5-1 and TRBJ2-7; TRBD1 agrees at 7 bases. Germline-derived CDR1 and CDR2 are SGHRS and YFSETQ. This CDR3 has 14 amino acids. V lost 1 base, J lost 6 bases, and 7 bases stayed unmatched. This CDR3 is CASSLLQGLGEQYF. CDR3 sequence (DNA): TGCGCCAGCAGCTTGTTACAGGGGTTGGGCGAGCAGTACTTC.

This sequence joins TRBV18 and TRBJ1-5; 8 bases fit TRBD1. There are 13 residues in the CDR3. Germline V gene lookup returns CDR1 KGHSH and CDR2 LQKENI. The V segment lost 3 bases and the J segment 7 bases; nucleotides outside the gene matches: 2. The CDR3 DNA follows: TGTGCCAGCTCACCCGACAGGGGACAGCCCCAGCATTTT. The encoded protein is CASSPDRGQPQHF.

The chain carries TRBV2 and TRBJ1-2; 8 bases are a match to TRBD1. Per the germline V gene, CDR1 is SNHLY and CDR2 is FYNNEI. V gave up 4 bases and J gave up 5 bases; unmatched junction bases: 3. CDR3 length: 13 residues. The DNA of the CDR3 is TGTGCCAGCAGTGTTACAGGGGGATATGGCTACACCTTC. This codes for CASSVTGGYGYTF.

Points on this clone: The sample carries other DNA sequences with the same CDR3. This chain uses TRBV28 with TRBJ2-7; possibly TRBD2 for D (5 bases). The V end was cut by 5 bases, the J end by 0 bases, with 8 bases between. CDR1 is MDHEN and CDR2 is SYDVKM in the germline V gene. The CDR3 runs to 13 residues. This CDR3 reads CASSLGSSYEQYF. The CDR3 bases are TGTGCCAGCAGTCTGGGGAGCTCCTACGAGCAGTACTTC.

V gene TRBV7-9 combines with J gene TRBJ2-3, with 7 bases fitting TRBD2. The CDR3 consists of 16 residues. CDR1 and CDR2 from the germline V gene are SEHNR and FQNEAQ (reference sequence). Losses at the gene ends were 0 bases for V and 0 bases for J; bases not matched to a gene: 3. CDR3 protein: CASSLALGGSTDTQYF. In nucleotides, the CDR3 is TGTGCCAGCAGCTTAGCGCTGGGGGGGAGCACAGATACGCAGTATTTT.

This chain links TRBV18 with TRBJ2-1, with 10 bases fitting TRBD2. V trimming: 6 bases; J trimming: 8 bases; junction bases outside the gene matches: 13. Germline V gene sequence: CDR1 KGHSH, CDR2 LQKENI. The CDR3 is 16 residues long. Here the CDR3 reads CASSRGVAGGEDEQFF. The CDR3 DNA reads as TGTGCCAGCTCTCGAGGAGTAGCGGGGGGTGAGGATGAGCAGTTCTTC.

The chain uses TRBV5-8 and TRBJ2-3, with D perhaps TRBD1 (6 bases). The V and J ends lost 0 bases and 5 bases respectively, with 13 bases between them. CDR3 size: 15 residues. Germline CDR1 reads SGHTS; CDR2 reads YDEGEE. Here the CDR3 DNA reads TGTGCCAGCAGCTTGGGCAGGGGAGTAGGAGATACGCAGTATTTT. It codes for CASSLGRGVGDTQYF.

The CDR3 is CASSETVAGVNTQYF. For the CDR3, the DNA is TGTGCCAGCAGCGAGACGGTAGCGGGGGTGAATACGCAGTATTTT. The chain has TRBV9 and TRBJ2-3; 9 nucleotides match TRBD2. The germline gives CDR1 SGDLS, CDR2 YYNGEE. This CDR3 has 15 residues. V was clipped by 3 bases and J by 7 bases; unmatched bases: 9.

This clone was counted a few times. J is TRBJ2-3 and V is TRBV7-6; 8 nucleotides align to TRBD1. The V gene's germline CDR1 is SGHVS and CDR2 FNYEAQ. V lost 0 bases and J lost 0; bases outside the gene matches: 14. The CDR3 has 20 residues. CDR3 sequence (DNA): TGTGCCAGCAGCTTAGCTTCTGACAGGGGACGCCTTACGAGCACAGATACGCAGTATTTT. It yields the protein CASSLASDRGRLTSTDTQYF.

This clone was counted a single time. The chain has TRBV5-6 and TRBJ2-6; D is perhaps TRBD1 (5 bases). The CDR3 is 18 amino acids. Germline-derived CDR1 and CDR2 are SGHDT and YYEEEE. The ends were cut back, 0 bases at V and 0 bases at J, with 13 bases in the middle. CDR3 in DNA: TGTGCCAGCAGCTTGGCAGGGCTGGGGAACTCTGGGGCCAACGTCCTGACTTTC. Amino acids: CASSLAGLGNSGANVLTF. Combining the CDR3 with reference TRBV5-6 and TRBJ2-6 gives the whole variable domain DAGVTQSPTHLIKTRGQQVTLRCSPKSGHDTVSWYQQALGQGPQFIFQYYEEEERQRGNFPDRFSGHQFPNYSSELNVNALLLGDSALYLCASSLAGLGNSGANVLTFGAGSRLTVL.

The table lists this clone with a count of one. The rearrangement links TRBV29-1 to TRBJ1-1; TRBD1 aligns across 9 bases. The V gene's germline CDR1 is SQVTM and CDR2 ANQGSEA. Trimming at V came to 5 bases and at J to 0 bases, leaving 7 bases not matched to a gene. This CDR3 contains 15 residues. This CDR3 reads CSVTGTGTMNTEAFF. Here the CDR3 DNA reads TGCAGCGTTACCGGGACAGGGACGATGAACACTGAAGCTTTCTTT.

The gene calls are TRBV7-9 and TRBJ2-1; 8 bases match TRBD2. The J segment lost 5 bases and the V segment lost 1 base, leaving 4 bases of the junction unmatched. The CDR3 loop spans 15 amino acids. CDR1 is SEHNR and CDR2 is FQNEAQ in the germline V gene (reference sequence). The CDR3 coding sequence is TGTGCCAGCAGCTTAGGTGTAGCGGGGCACAATGAGCAGTTCTTC. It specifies CASSLGVAGHNEQFF.

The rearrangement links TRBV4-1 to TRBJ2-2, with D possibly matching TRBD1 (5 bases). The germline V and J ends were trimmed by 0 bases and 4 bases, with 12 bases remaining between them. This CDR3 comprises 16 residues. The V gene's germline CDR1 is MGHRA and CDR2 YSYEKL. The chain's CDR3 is CASSQDQGIVTGELFF. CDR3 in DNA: TGCGCCAGCAGCCAAGACCAGGGTATAGTCACCGGGGAGCTGTTTTTT.

This CDR3 reads CASRFKRGPGTGELFF. CDR3 nucleotide sequence: TGTGCCAGCAGGTTTAAGCGGGGGCCGGGGACCGGGGAGCTGTTTTTT. The V gene is TRBV19, the J gene TRBJ2-2, with 8 nucleotides matching TRBD2. CDR1 is LNHDA, CDR2 SQIVND, per germline (reference sequence). This CDR3 comprises 16 residues. Trimming removed 9 bases from V and 5 bases from J; junction bases left unmatched: 14. The variable domain in full, completed from reference TRBV19 and TRBJ2-2, reads DGGITQSPKYLFRKEGQNVTLSCEQNLNHDAMYWYRQDPGQGLRLIYYSQIVNDFQKGDIAEGYSVSREKKESFPLTVTSAQKNPTAFYLCASRFKRGPGTGELFFGEGSRLTVL.

CDR3 DNA: TGTGCCAGCAGCTTAGATCCCGGGACAGGGCACGGGTCCTACGAGCAGTACTTC. This encodes CASSLDPGTGHGSYEQYF. V and J are TRBV7-6 and TRBJ2-7, with TRBD1 matching 9 bases. Germline V gene data show CDR1 as SGHVS and CDR2 as FNYEAQ. This CDR3 has 18 amino acids. J gave up 1 base and V 1 base, and 11 bases lay outside the gene matches.

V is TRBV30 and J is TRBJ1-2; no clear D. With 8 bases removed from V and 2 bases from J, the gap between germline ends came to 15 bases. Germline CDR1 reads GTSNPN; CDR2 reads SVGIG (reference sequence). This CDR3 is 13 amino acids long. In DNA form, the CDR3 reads TGTGCCCGAGCCGCCGGAGTCAACTATGGCTACACCTTC. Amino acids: CARAAGVNYGYTF. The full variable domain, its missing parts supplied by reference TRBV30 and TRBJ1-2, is SQTIHQWPATLVQPVGSPLSLECTVEGTSNPNLYWYRQAAGRGLQLLFYSVGIGQISSEVPQNLSASRPQDRQFILSSKKLLLSDSGFYLCARAAGVNYGYTFGSGTRLTVV.

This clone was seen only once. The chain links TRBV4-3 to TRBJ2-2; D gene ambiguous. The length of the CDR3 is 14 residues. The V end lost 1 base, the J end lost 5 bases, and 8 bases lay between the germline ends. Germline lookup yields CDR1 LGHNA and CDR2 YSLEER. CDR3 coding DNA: TGCGCCAGCAGCCAAGGGTCCCGGACCGGGGAGCTGTTTTTT. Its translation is CASSQGSRTGELFF.

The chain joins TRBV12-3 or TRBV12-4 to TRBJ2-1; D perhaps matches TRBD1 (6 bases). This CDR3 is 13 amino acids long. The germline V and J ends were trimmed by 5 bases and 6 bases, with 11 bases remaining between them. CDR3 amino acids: CASSSLTGNEQFF. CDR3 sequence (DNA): TGTGCCAGCAGTAGCTTGACAGGCAATGAGCAGTTCTTC.

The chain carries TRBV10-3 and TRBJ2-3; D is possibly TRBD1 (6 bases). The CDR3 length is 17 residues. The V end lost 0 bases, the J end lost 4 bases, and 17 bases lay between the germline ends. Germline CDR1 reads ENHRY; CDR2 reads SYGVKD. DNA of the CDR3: TGTGCCATCAGTGAGTCCTGGGGCCGAGGGGGTGCAGATACGCAGTATTTT. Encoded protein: CAISESWGRGGADTQYF.